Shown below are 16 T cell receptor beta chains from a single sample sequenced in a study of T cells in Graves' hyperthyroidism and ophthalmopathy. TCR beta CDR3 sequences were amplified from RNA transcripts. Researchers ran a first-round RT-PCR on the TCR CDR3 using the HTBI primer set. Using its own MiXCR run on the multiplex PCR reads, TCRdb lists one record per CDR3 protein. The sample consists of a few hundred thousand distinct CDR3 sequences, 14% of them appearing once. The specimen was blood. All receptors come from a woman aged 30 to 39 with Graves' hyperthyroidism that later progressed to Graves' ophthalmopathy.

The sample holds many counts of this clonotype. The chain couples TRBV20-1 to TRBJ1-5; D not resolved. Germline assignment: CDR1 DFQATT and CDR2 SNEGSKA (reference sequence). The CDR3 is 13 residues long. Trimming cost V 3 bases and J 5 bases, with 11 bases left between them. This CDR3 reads CSASWLIHQPQHF. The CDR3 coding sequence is TGCAGTGCTAGTTGGCTGATACATCAGCCCCAGCATTTT.

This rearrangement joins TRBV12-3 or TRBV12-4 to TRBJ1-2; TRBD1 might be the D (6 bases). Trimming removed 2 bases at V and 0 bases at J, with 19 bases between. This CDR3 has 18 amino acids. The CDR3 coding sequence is TGTGCCAGCAGTTTACTTGCGACAGGTGGGGAGGCTAACTATGGCTACACCTTC. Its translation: CASSLLATGGEANYGYTF.

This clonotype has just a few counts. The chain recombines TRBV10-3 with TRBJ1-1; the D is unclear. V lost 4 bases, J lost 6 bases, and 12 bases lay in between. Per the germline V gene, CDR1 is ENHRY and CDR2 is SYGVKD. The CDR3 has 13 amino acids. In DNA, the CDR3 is TGTGCCATCAGTGGGGGTCCCAGTTCTGAAGCTTTCTTT. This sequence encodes CAISGGPSSEAFF.

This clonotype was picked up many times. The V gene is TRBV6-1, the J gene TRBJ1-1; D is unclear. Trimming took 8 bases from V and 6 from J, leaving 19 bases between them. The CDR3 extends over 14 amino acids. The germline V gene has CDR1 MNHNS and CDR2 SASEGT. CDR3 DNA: TGTGCCAGCGGTGGGGAGCGGGATTTCCCTGAAGCTTTCTTT. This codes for CASGGERDFPEAFF.

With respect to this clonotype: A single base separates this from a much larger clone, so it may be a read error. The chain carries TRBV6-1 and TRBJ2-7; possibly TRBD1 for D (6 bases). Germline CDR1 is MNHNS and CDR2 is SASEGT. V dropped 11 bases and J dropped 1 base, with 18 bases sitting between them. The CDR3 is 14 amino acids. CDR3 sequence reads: CAGFQGLGSYEQYF. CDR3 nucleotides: TGTGCCGGCTTCCAGGGGTTAGGGTCCTACGAGCAGTACTTC.

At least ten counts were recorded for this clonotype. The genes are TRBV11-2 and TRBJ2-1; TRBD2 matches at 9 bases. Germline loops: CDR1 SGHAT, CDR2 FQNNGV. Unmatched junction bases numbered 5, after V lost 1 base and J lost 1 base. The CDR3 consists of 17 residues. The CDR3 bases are TGTGCCAGCAGCTTAGGGAATAGCGGGAGATCCTACAATGAGCAGTTCTTC. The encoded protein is CASSLGNSGRSYNEQFF.

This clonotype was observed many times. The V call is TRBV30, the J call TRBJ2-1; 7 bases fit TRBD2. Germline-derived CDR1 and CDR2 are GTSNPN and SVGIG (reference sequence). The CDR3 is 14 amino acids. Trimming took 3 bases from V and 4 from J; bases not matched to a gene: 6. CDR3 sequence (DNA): TGTGCCTGGAGCCTTAGCGGGCCGTACAATGAGCAGTTCTTC. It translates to CAWSLSGPYNEQFF.

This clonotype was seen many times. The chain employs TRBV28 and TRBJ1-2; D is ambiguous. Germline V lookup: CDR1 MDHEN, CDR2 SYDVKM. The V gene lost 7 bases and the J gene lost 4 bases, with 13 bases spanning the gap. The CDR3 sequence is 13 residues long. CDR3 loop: CASTMGYLYGYTF. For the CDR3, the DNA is TGTGCCAGCACCATGGGGTATCTCTATGGCTACACCTTC.

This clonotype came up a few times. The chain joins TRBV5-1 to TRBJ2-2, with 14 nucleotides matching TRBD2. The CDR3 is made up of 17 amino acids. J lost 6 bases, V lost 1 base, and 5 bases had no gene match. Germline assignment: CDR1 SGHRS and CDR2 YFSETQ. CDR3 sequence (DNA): TGCGCCAGCAGCTTGAGTCGACTAGCGGGAGGGCCCGGGGAGCTGTTTTTT. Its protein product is CASSLSRLAGGPGELFF.

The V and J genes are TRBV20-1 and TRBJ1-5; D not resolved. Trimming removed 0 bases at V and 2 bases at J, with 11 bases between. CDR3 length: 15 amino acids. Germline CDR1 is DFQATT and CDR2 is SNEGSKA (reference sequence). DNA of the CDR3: TGCAGTGCTAGAGAGAAGTTATCCGGCAATCAGCCCCAGCATTTT. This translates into CSAREKLSGNQPQHF.

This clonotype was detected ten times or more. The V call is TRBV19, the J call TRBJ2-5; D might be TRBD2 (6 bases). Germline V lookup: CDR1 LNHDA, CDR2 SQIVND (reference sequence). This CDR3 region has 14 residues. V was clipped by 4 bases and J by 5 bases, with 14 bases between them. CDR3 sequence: CASSKGLAEETQYF. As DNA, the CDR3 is TGTGCCAGTAGTAAGGGACTCGCCGAGGAGACCCAGTACTTC.

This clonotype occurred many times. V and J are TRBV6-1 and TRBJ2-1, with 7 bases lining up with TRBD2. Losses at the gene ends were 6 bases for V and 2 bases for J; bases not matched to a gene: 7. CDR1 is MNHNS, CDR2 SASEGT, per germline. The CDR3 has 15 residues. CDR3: CASRRGRGTYNEQFF. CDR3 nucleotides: TGTGCCAGCAGGAGAGGGAGGGGCACCTACAATGAGCAGTTCTTC.

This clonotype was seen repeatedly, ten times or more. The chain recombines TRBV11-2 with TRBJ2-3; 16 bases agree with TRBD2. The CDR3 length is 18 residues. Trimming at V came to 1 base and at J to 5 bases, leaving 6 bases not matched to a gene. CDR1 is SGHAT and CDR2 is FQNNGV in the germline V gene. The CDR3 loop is CASSLGGTSGRAEDTQYF. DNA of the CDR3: TGTGCCAGCAGCTTAGGTGGGACTAGCGGGAGGGCGGAAGATACGCAGTATTTT.

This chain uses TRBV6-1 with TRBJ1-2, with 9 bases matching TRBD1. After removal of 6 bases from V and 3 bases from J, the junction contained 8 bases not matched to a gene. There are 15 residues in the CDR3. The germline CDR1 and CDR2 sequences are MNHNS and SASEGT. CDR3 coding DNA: TGTGCCAGCAGAATCCGGGACAGGGAGTACTATGGCTACACCTTC. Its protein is CASRIRDREYYGYTF.

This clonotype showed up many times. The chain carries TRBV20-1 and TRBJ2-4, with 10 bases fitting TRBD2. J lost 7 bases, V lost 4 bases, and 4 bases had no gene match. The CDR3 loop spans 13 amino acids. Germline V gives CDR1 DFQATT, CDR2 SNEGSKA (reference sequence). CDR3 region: CSATTSGVNIQYF. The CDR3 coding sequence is TGCAGTGCTACAACTAGCGGGGTTAACATTCAGTACTTC.

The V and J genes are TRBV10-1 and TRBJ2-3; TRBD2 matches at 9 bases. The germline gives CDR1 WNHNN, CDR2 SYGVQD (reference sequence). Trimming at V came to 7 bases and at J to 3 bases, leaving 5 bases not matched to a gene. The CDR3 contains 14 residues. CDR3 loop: CASTSGTGTDTQYF. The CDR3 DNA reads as TGCGCCAGCACTAGCGGGACCGGAACAGATACGCAGTATTTT.